This TCR beta chain appears in the sequencing data of a study of long-term antiretroviral therapy in people with HIV. A word on this clone: Antigen: not known.

Version v3.0 of the immunoSEQ assay was performed at survey level. Using immunoSEQ multiplex PCR, the repertoire was profiled, and TCRdb retains in-frame clones only, with some absent. The sample has around 33,000 clones; 83% are singletons. The V gene's germline CDR1 is SNHLY and CDR2 FYNNEI. V shed 5 bases, J shed 5 bases, and the junction held 9 bases outside the gene matches. The CDR3 has 14 amino acids. Broader study findings: The ART regimens used between about 2004 and 2018 may be less effective than current ones. Nothing was known about ART adherence, viral resistance or changes in therapy. Those clones which expanded before ART made up the dominant part of the repertoire at all time points.

The source material was unsorted PBMCs, sampled 0.4 years before starting antiretroviral therapy. The sequence derives from a man aged 18 to 35 with HIV. The chain is built from TRBV2 and TRBJ2-7; 7 bases agree with TRBD1. The CDR3, as DNA: TGTGCCAGCAGTCCCCAGGGGGTTACGGACGAGCAGTACTTC. This sequence encodes CASSPQGVTDEQYF.